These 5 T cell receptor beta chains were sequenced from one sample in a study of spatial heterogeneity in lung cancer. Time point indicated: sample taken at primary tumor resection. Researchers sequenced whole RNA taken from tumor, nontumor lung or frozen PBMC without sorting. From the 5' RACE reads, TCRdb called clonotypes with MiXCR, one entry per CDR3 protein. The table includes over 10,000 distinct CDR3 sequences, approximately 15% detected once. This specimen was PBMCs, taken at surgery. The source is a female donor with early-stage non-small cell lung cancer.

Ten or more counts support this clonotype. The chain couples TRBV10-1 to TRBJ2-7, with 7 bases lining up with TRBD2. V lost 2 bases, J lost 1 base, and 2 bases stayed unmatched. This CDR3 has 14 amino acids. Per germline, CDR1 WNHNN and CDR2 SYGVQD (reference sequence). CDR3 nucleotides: TGCGCCAGCAGTGAGCAGCGGGAATCCTACGAGCAGTACTTC. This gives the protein CASSEQRESYEQYF.

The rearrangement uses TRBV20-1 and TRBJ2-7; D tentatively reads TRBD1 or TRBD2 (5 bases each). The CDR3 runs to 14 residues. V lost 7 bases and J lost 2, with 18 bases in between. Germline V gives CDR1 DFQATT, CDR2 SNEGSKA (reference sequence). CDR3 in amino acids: CSVGTDEGTYEQYF. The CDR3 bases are TGCAGTGTCGGGACGGACGAAGGGACCTACGAGCAGTACTTC.

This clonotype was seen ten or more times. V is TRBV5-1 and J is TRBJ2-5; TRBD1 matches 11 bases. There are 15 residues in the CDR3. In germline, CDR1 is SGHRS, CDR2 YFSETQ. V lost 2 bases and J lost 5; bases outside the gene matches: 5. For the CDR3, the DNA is TGCGCCAGCAGCTTAATTGGACAGGGGGCTGAGACCCAGTACTTC. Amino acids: CASSLIGQGAETQYF.

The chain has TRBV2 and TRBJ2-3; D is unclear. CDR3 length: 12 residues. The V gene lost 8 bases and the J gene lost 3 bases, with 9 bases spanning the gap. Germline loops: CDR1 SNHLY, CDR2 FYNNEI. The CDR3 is CASRRETDTQYF. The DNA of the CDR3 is TGTGCCAGCCGACGAGAAACAGATACGCAGTATTTT.

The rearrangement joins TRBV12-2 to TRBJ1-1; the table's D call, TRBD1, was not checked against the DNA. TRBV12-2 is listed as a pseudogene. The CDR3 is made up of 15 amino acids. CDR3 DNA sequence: TGTGCAAGTCGCTTTTTCGACAGGGGGGGAACTGAAGCTTTCTTT. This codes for CASRFFDRGGTEAFF.